Listed below are T cell receptor beta chains from one sample, sequenced in a study of T cells in Graves' hyperthyroidism and ophthalmopathy. One entry per CDR3 protein, called by TCRdb with MiXCR from the multiplex PCR reads. Of under 350,000 distinct CDR3 sequences detected, 25% appear once; the ten largest clones hold more than 25%. The sequenced sample was blood. These receptor sequences come from a man in his forties with Graves' hyperthyroidism that later progressed to Graves' ophthalmopathy. Each CDR3 is given with its conserved first and last residue. Fields, in order: V gene, J gene, D gene, clone size, CDR3 protein, CDR3 DNA. D genes are given only for firm matches. Part of the rows lack a size; the others show once, few, many or a class for expanded clones.

V: TRBV25-1
J: TRBJ1-2
D: -
size: once
CDR3: CATQSYGYTF
DNA: TGTGCCACCCAGAGCTATGGCTACACCTTC

V: TRBV19
J: TRBJ1-1
D: -
size: many
CDR3: CATETPGRNTEAFF
DNA: TGTGCCACCGAAACCCCCGGGAGGAACACTGAAGCTTTCTTT

V: TRBV13
J: TRBJ2-5
D: TRBD2
size: many
CDR3: CASSLEAGGHEETQYF
DNA: TGTGCCAGCAGCTTAGAGGCGGGAGGGCATGAAGAGACCCAGTACTTC

V: TRBV6-1
J: TRBJ1-6
D: -
size: many
CDR3: CASSEWLGVRNSPLHF
DNA: TGTGCCAGCAGTGAATGGTTGGGAGTTCGGAATTCACCCCTCCACTTT

V: TRBV5-1
J: TRBJ2-2
D: -
size: many
CDR3: CASSFENTGELFF
DNA: TGCGCCAGCAGCTTCGAGAACACCGGGGAGCTGTTTTTT

V: TRBV6-5
J: TRBJ2-5
D: -
size: -
CDR3: CASSYSGGQEETQYF
DNA: TGTGCCAGCAGTTACTCGGGGGGGCAGGAAGAGACCCAGTACTTC

V: TRBV12-3/TRBV12-4
J: TRBJ1-2
D: -
size: -
CDR3: CASSKRQDYGYTF
DNA: TGTGCCAGCAGTAAACGACAGGACTATGGCTACACCTTC

V: TRBV5-1
J: TRBJ2-5
D: TRBD1
size: many
CDR3: CASSPGTGGGETQYF
DNA: TGCGCCAGCAGCCCTGGGACAGGGGGCGGAGAGACCCAGTACTTC

V: TRBV6-6
J: TRBJ2-3
D: TRBD2
size: many
CDR3: CASSTWTSGSPLADTQYF
DNA: TGTGCCAGCAGTACCTGGACTAGCGGGAGTCCTTTGGCAGATACGCAGTATTTT

V: TRBV12-3/TRBV12-4
J: TRBJ1-2
D: -
size: many
CDR3: CASSPWGGNGYTF
DNA: TGTGCCAGCAGTCCGTGGGGGGGGAATGGCTACACCTTC

V: TRBV6-2/TRBV6-3
J: TRBJ1-1
D: -
size: few
CDR3: CASSRGSWGNTEAFF
DNA: TGTGCCAGCAGTCGCGGCTCGTGGGGGAACACTGAAGCTTTCTTT

V: TRBV6-2/TRBV6-3
J: TRBJ1-1
D: -
size: -
CDR3: CASSYSIGTGRTEAFF
DNA: TGTGCCAGCAGTTACTCGATTGGGACGGGAAGGACTGAAGCTTTCTTT

V: TRBV2
J: TRBJ2-3
D: -
size: many
CDR3: CASPRGEESDTQYF
DNA: TGTGCCAGCCCTAGGGGTGAAGAATCCGATACGCAGTATTTT

V: TRBV12-3/TRBV12-4
J: TRBJ1-1
D: -
size: -
CDR3: CASSPEATEAFF
DNA: TGTGCCAGCAGTCCAGAGGCCACTGAAGCTTTCTTT

V: TRBV12-3/TRBV12-4
J: TRBJ2-7
D: TRBD1
size: many
CDR3: CASTPWGQGPYEQYF
DNA: TGTGCCAGCACCCCTTGGGGACAGGGACCCTACGAGCAGTACTTC

V: TRBV20-1
J: TRBJ2-7
D: -
size: -
CDR3: CSARVGHYEQYF
DNA: TGCAGTGCTAGAGTAGGTCACTACGAGCAGTACTTC

V: TRBV7-9
J: TRBJ1-2
D: -
size: many
CDR3: CASSRDLIVNYGYTF
DNA: TGTGCCAGCAGCCGCGACCTTATAGTTAACTATGGCTACACCTTC

V: TRBV13
J: TRBJ2-7
D: -
size: many
CDR3: CASRRKRGRNRSYEQYF
DNA: TGTGCCAGCAGACGCAAACGAGGACGTAACCGCTCCTACGAGCAGTACTTC

V: TRBV3-1
J: TRBJ2-5
D: -
size: many
CDR3: CASSQLQETQYF
DNA: TGTGCCAGCAGCCAACTACAAGAGACCCAGTACTTC

V: TRBV20-1
J: TRBJ1-2
D: -
size: many
CDR3: CSARDTTNYGYTF
DNA: TGCAGTGCTAGAGACACAACTAACTATGGCTACACCTTC

V: TRBV29-1
J: TRBJ2-2
D: -
size: many
CDR3: CSVRAWGRNTGELFF
DNA: TGCAGCGTCCGGGCATGGGGACGGAACACCGGGGAGCTGTTTTTT

V: TRBV5-1
J: TRBJ2-5
D: -
size: many
CDR3: CASSLAFETQYF
DNA: TGCGCCAGCAGCTTGGCATTTGAGACCCAGTACTTC

V: TRBV4-1
J: TRBJ2-7
D: -
size: many
CDR3: CASSQELHYEQYF
DNA: TGCGCCAGCAGCCAAGAGCTCCACTACGAGCAGTACTTC

V: TRBV10-3
J: TRBJ2-6
D: -
size: many
CDR3: CAISESGDGANVLTF
DNA: TGTGCCATCAGTGAGTCAGGGGACGGGGCCAACGTCCTGACTTTC

V: TRBV5-1
J: TRBJ2-7
D: -
size: many
CDR3: CASSLRTTWEQYF
DNA: TGCGCCAGCAGCTTGCGGACTACTTGGGAGCAGTACTTC

V: TRBV15
J: TRBJ2-5
D: TRBD2
size: -
CDR3: CATSRDGTTKETQYF
DNA: TGTGCCACCAGCAGAGATGGGACTACAAAAGAGACCCAGTACTTC

V: TRBV6-5
J: TRBJ2-7
D: -
size: -
CDR3: CASSYSGGGGYEQYF
DNA: TGTGCCAGCAGTTACTCAGGGGGGGGAGGGTACGAGCAGTACTTC

V: TRBV4-1
J: TRBJ2-7
D: -
size: many
CDR3: CASSQWTQSYEQYF
DNA: TGCGCCAGCAGCCAATGGACACAATCCTACGAGCAGTACTTC

V: TRBV5-1
J: TRBJ2-5
D: TRBD2
size: many
CDR3: CASRIAGGPQETQYF
DNA: TGCGCCAGCAGGATAGCGGGAGGCCCCCAAGAGACCCAGTACTTC

V: TRBV27
J: TRBJ2-5
D: TRBD2
size: many
CDR3: CASRPAGVRMGETQYF
DNA: TGTGCCAGCAGGCCCGCGGGGGTGCGCATGGGAGAGACCCAGTACTTC

V: TRBV6-5
J: TRBJ2-6
D: -
size: many
CDR3: CASRASAIVGANVLTF
DNA: TGTGCCAGCAGGGCCAGCGCAATAGTCGGGGCCAACGTCCTGACTTTC

V: TRBV18
J: TRBJ2-7
D: -
size: -
CDR3: CASSPKGPDYEQYF
DNA: TGTGCCAGCTCACCAAAGGGACCGGACTACGAGCAGTACTTC

V: TRBV7-9
J: TRBJ1-5
D: -
size: many
CDR3: CASSPDAHSNQPQHF
DNA: TGTGCCAGCAGCCCCGACGCACATAGCAATCAGCCCCAGCATTTT

V: TRBV12-3/TRBV12-4
J: TRBJ1-1
D: -
size: many
CDR3: CASSLGPLKPEAFF
DNA: TGTGCCAGCAGTTTAGGACCTTTAAAACCTGAAGCTTTCTTT

V: TRBV6-5
J: TRBJ2-7
D: -
size: -
CDR3: CASSYVAGALYEQYF
DNA: TGTGCCAGCAGTTACGTGGCAGGGGCCCTCTACGAGCAGTACTTC

V: TRBV4-1
J: TRBJ2-7
D: -
size: many
CDR3: CASSQMWGAYEQYF
DNA: TGCGCCAGCAGCCAAATGTGGGGCGCCTACGAGCAGTACTTC

V: TRBV20-1
J: TRBJ1-5
D: -
size: -
CDR3: CSALRQVNQPQHF
DNA: TGCAGTGCTCTGAGACAGGTCAATCAGCCCCAGCATTTT